The 11 T cell receptor beta chains below were found in one sample sequenced in a study of cytomegalovirus exposure and HLA in healthy donors. In the PCR, 60 Vbeta and 13 Jbeta primers were used. Method: immunoSEQ multiplex PCR; TCRdb's copy keeps in-frame clones and lacks some. The data contain a few hundred thousand clones, 80% to 90% of them seen just once; the ten biggest clones take up 0.9% to 1.1%. Sequencing was performed on PBMCs. Every receptor here comes from a woman aged 18-35 years in good health and CMV-seronegative.

V usage is TRBV29-1 and J usage is TRBJ2-1, with 10 bases matching TRBD2. Losses at the gene ends were 4 bases for V and 9 bases for J; bases not matched to a gene: 9. CDR1 is SQVTM and CDR2 is ANQGSEA in the germline V gene. The CDR3 length is 14 residues. Here the CDR3 DNA reads TGCAGCGTTGGGTTCTCTAGCGGGGGTACTGAGCAGTTCTTC. Translation: CSVGFSSGGTEQFF.

The chain is built from TRBV2 and TRBJ2-7, with D possibly being TRBD1 (5 bases). The CDR3 length is 14 residues. CDR1 and CDR2 (germline): SNHLY, FYNNEI. The V end lost 7 bases, the J end lost 3 bases, and 16 bases lay between the germline ends. The CDR3 DNA reads TGTGCCAGCACCGAAGATCGGACAAACTACGAGCAGTACTTC. It is translated as CASTEDRTNYEQYF. Full variable domain (missing parts from reference TRBV2 and TRBJ2-7): EPEVTQTPSHQVTQMGQEVILRCVPISNHLYFYWYRQILGQKVEFLVSFYNNEISEKSEIFDDQFSVERPDGSNFTLKIRSTKLEDSAMYFCASTEDRTNYEQYFGPGTRLTVT.

The chain is built from TRBV11-2 and TRBJ1-4, with D possibly TRBD1 on 6 matching bases. CDR3 length equals 16 residues. Germline CDR1 reads SGHAT; CDR2 reads FQNNGV. The ends were cut back, 4 bases at V and 8 bases at J, with 20 bases in the middle. CDR3 nucleotide sequence: TGTGCCAGCAGCTCCCCCTGGGGGCAGGGTCACGAAAAACTGTTTTTT. This gives the protein CASSSPWGQGHEKLFF. Full variable domain (missing parts from reference TRBV11-2 and TRBJ1-4): EAGVAQSPRYKIIEKRQSVAFWCNPISGHATLYWYQQILGQGPKLLIQFQNNGVVDDSQLPKDRFSAERLKGVDSTLKIQPAKLEDSAVYLCASSSPWGQGHEKLFFGSGTQLSVL.

This chain connects TRBV19 to TRBJ2-7; D unclear. The germline gives CDR1 LNHDA, CDR2 SQIVND (reference sequence). V was pared by 5 bases and J by 3 bases, with 17 bases between. The CDR3 runs 15 residues. As DNA, the CDR3 is TGTGCCAGTAGTTTCTCAACGTCAGCGAGCTACGAGCAGTACTTC. It is translated as CASSFSTSASYEQYF.

This clone was seen just once. V gene TRBV4-3 combines with J gene TRBJ2-1; TRBD2 aligns across 8 bases. Germline V CDR1 and CDR2: LGHNA, YSLEER. The CDR3 is 15 residues long. Unmatched junction bases numbered 2, after V lost 0 bases and J lost 4 bases. CDR3 in DNA: TGCGCCAGCAGCCAAGAGCCTAGCGGGTACAATGAGCAGTTCTTC. This encodes CASSQEPSGYNEQFF.

This clone appeared once. J is TRBJ2-7 and V is TRBV11-2; TRBD2 matches at 7 bases. This CDR3 comprises 14 residues. The junction had 8 bases not matched to a gene; V was cut back by 6 bases and J by 3 bases. CDR1 is SGHAT and CDR2 is FQNNGV in the germline V gene. In DNA form, the CDR3 reads TGTGCCAGCAGAAGCGGGACTAAGAGCTACGAGCAGTACTTC. Protein: CASRSGTKSYEQYF.

This clone was detected only once. This chain connects TRBV14 to TRBJ2-7; D unresolved. CDR1 is SGHDN and CDR2 is FVKESK in the germline V gene. The CDR3 spans 15 residues. Trimming stripped 0 bases from V and 0 bases from J, with 9 bases between. CDR3 nucleotides: TGTGCCAGCAGCCAAGAAAACAGTGCCTCCTACGAGCAGTACTTC. Translated, it gives CASSQENSASYEQYF.

This clone was recorded only once. V is TRBV5-1 and J is TRBJ2-5; the D gene is possibly TRBD2 (5 bases). The CDR3 extends over 15 amino acids. CDR1 is SGHRS and CDR2 is YFSETQ in the germline V gene. V shed 2 bases and J shed 1 base, with 12 bases lying between them. DNA of the CDR3: TGCGCCAGCAGCTTTGGGCACGGACTCCAAGAGACCCAGTACTTC. Translating gives CASSFGHGLQETQYF.

The rearrangement uses TRBV4-3 and TRBJ2-4, with TRBD1 identical over 7 bases. Germline CDR1 reads LGHNA; CDR2 reads YSLEER. The V and J ends lost 0 bases and 3 bases, in that order; junction bases with no gene match: 5. This CDR3 region has 16 residues. The CDR3 here is CASSQERQGVKNIQYF. CDR3 DNA sequence: TGCGCCAGCAGCCAAGAACGGCAGGGGGTCAAAAACATTCAGTACTTC.

The J gene is TRBJ2-7, the V gene TRBV27; TRBD2 might be the D (6 bases). Trimming left V 6 bases short and J 7 bases short, with 19 bases between. The V gene's germline CDR1 is MNHEY and CDR2 SMNVEV (reference sequence). This CDR3 is built from 14 residues. The chain's CDR3 is CASSLGGGRTEQYF. The CDR3 nucleotides are TGTGCCAGCAGCCTGGGTGGGGGGAGGACGGAGCAGTACTTC.

V gene TRBV6-1 combines with J gene TRBJ1-5; 8 bases map to TRBD1. V gave up 2 bases and J gave up 0 bases; unmatched junction bases: 21. Germline V lookup: CDR1 MNHNS, CDR2 SASEGT. The CDR3 contains 22 residues. The DNA of the CDR3 is TGTGCCAGCAGTGAAAAGAAGAGAAGGCAGGGGGCCCTCTCCAATAGCAATCAGCCCCAGCATTTT. Translated, it gives CASSEKKRRQGALSNSNQPQHF.